These 13 T cell receptor beta chains were all obtained from the same sample, sequenced in a study of neurological immune-mediated disorders. TCRdb called the 5' RACE reads again in MiXCR, with one record for every CDR3 protein. The sample has 48,000 or so distinct CDR3 sequences, about a tenth seen once. The sample was PBMCs. Receptors originate from a woman aged 40-49 years with HTLV-1-associated myelopathy (HAM/TSP).

CDR3 DNA: TGTGCCAGCAGCTCCGACAGGGACCAGAACACTGAAGCTTTCTTT. Amino acids: CASSSDRDQNTEAFF. The chain is built from TRBV5-8 and TRBJ1-1; 7 nucleotides align to TRBD1. Losses at the gene ends were 3 bases for V and 1 base for J; bases not matched to a gene: 6. CDR3 length: 15 amino acids. Germline CDR1 and CDR2: SGHTS and YDEGEE.

This clonotype came up a few times. Compared with germline, one end of the junction differs, possibly owing to a read error. The chain combines TRBV27 with TRBJ2-1; TRBD2 might be the D (7 bases). This CDR3 has 16 residues. The germline gives CDR1 MNHEY, CDR2 SMNVEV (reference sequence). In DNA form, the CDR3 reads TGCGTCAGCAGTTCTTTTAGGGGGGGAGGATACAATGAGCAGTTCTTC. Protein sequence: CVSSSFRGGGYNEQFF.

Many counts were recorded for this clonotype. The chain has TRBV7-8 and TRBJ1-1, with TRBD1 matching over 8 bases. The CDR3 spans 15 residues. V shed 5 bases, J shed 0 bases, and the junction held 5 bases outside the gene matches. Germline assignment: CDR1 SGHVS and CDR2 FQNEAQ. CDR3 nucleotides: TGTGCCAGCAGCCTCGTGACAGGGGTGAACACTGAAGCTTTCTTT. It is translated as CASSLVTGVNTEAFF. The whole variable domain, filled in from reference TRBV7-8 and TRBJ1-1, reads GAGVSQSPRYKVAKRGQDVALRCDPISGHVSLFWYQQALGQGPEFLTYFQNEAQLDKSGLPSDRFFAERPEGSVSTLKIQRTQQEDSAVYLCASSLVTGVNTEAFFGQGTRLTVV.

The table lists this clonotype with many counts. V is TRBV12-3 or TRBV12-4 and J is TRBJ1-3, with 7 bases that match TRBD1. Trimming removed 6 bases from V and 0 bases from J; junction bases left unmatched: 5. The CDR3 loop spans 15 amino acids. The CDR3 DNA reads TGTGCCAGCAGAGATGGACAGGCCTCTGGAAACACCATATATTTT. Protein: CASRDGQASGNTIYF.

This clonotype was seen a handful of times. The CDR3 DNA reads as TGCAGTGCTAGAGATCCGGGAAGCGGGGGGGGGAATGAGCAGTTCTTC. Translated, it gives CSARDPGSGGGNEQFF. This chain connects TRBV20-1 to TRBJ2-1; 10 bases agree with TRBD2. The CDR3 has 16 amino acids. V trimming: 0 bases; J trimming: 7 bases; junction bases outside the gene matches: 9. Germline V lookup: CDR1 DFQATT, CDR2 SNEGSKA (reference sequence).

In this sample, this clonotype turned up many times. The chain uses TRBV7-8 and TRBJ2-3; 10 bases are a match to TRBD2. The germline CDR1 and CDR2 sequences are SGHVS and FQNEAQ. CDR3 size: 17 residues. With 1 base clipped from V and 8 bases from J, the junction kept 12 bases outside the gene matches. The CDR3 loop is CASSLDLLAGVRGTQYF. CDR3 bases: TGTGCCAGCAGCTTAGATCTCCTAGCGGGGGTCAGGGGTACGCAGTATTTT.

This chain uses TRBV3-1 with TRBJ1-2, with D possibly TRBD1 on 5 matching bases. Deletions cut 4 bases from V and 8 bases from J, with 14 bases between. The CDR3 has 13 residues. In germline, CDR1 is LGHDT, CDR2 YNNKEL (reference sequence). The CDR3 protein is CASSPGRWGGYTF. Here the CDR3 DNA reads TGTGCCAGCAGCCCTGGGCGGTGGGGCGGCTACACCTTC.

This clonotype was recorded at least ten times. The rearrangement uses TRBV7-2 and TRBJ2-1; 10 nucleotides match TRBD2. CDR3 length: 15 amino acids. After removal of 4 bases from V and 9 bases from J, the junction contained 9 bases not matched to a gene. Germline assignment: CDR1 SGHTA and CDR2 FQGNSA. Here the CDR3 reads CASSSSGSTLVEQFF. The CDR3 DNA reads TGTGCCAGCAGCTCTAGCGGGAGCACCCTGGTTGAGCAGTTCTTC.

In this sample, this clonotype turned up many times. V gene TRBV5-1 combines with J gene TRBJ2-1; D is ambiguous. The V gene's germline CDR1 is SGHRS and CDR2 YFSETQ. V dropped 0 bases and J dropped 7 bases, with 14 bases sitting between them. This CDR3 comprises 15 residues. CDR3 nucleotides: TGCGCCAGCAGCTTGGATGACCCAAAGGTGAATGAGCAGTTCTTC. This translates into CASSLDDPKVNEQFF.

This clonotype was observed at least ten times. The V call is TRBV5-1, the J call TRBJ2-7; D may be TRBD2 (7 bases). Trimming shortened V by 0 bases and J by 2 bases, and 9 bases separated the two germline ends. The CDR3 runs to 14 residues. CDR1 and CDR2 from the germline V gene are SGHRS and YFSETQ. The CDR3 protein is CASSLVGGPYEQYF. The DNA of the CDR3 is TGCGCCAGCAGCTTGGTGGGGGGGCCCTACGAGCAGTACTTC.

This clonotype was counted ten times or more. V usage is TRBV3-1 and J usage is TRBJ2-7, with a tentative D call TRBD2 (6 bases). V was trimmed by 1 base and J by 3 bases, leaving 10 bases between them. The CDR3 spans 14 residues. Germline lookup yields CDR1 LGHDT and CDR2 YNNKEL (reference sequence). CDR3 region: CASSQVTGVYEQYF. The CDR3 DNA is TGTGCCAGCAGCCAAGTAACGGGGGTCTACGAGCAGTACTTC.

This clonotype appeared many times. J is TRBJ2-3 and V is TRBV6-6; D is uncertain. CDR1 and CDR2 from the germline V gene are MNHNY and SVGAGI (reference sequence). The CDR3 extends over 13 amino acids. The V end was cut by 2 bases, the J end by 2 bases, with 5 bases between. This CDR3 is CASSYGPTDTQYF. CDR3 sequence (DNA): TGTGCCAGCAGTTACGGGCCCACAGATACGCAGTATTTT.

This clonotype was seen at least ten times. The chain links TRBV5-1 to TRBJ2-7; D is perhaps TRBD1 (5 bases). This CDR3 contains 15 residues. V lost 4 bases and J lost 5, with 19 bases in between. CDR1 is SGHRS, CDR2 YFSETQ, per germline. CDR3 nucleotides: TGCGCCAGCAGCCCCCCAACAGGAAGCTTAGACGAGCAGTACTTC. This sequence encodes CASSPPTGSLDEQYF.